The clone carrying this T cell receptor beta chain was counted only a few times. Its antigen is not known. CDR3 size: 14 residues. V lost 7 bases, J lost 2 bases, and 15 bases lay in between. Germline-derived CDR1 and CDR2 are SGHVS and FNYEAQ. TCRdb recomputed calls from the reads with MiXCR, one row per CDR3 protein. The data hold hundreds of thousands of distinct CDR3 sequences, with approximately 32% observed a single time. This sample stems from a study of T cell repertoires in cytomegalovirus infection. Study context: Recently identified HLA-C-restricted CMV epitopes and well-studied HLA-B-restricted CMV epitopes were used by the study. Public TCR beta signatures indicated both CMV infection and matching HLA type.

Study results and caveats: The cumulative frequency of public TCR beta families distinguished individuals who carried CMV together with the relevant HLA. Clonotypes of TCR beta that were HLA-C-restricted and CMV-specific dominated the ex vivo response.

The chain has TRBV7-6 and TRBJ2-7; weak D call: TRBD2 (7 bases). The sequencing used cultured CD8+ T cells from PBMCs, collected from culture after CMV antigen stimulation. The TCR sequence derives from a human donor in good health (CMV status not recorded). Some clones in this sample may be carry-over from other donors' samples. CDR3 sequence: CASTRAGATYEQYF. The CDR3 DNA follows: TGTGCCAGCACTAGGGCGGGGGCCACCTACGAGCAGTACTTC.